The next 26 T cell receptor beta chains were all read from a single sample in a study of CD8+ T cells in alopecia areata. Described treatment: oral pan-JAK inhibitor, 5-10 mg twice daily. In each case, RNA was isolated and then reverse transcribed into cDNA as the sequencing template. Only in-frame clones appear in the TCRdb table, and some are missing; sequencing was by immunoSEQ multiplex PCR. Of 100,000 to 150,000 clones in the sample, 61% were seen once. The sequencing here drew on CD4+ T cells sorted from blood, taken at week 4, from a patient treated with tofacitinib. The receptors shown here come from a human donor with alopecia areata.

The chain joins TRBV6-6 to TRBJ2-7; 12 bases fit TRBD2. Germline CDR1 and CDR2: MNHNY and SVGAGI (reference sequence). Trimming removed 4 bases from V and 2 bases from J; junction bases left unmatched: 0. The CDR3 spans 14 residues. The CDR3 sequence: CASSWTSGAYEQYF. The CDR3 coding sequence is TGTGCCAGCAGTTGGACTAGCGGGGCCTACGAGCAGTACTTC.

This chain uses TRBV4-1 with TRBJ2-2; D is perhaps TRBD1 (6 bases). Trimming stripped 8 bases from V and 1 base from J, with 17 bases between. CDR1 is MGHRA, CDR2 YSYEKL, per germline. The CDR3 is 16 residues long. Written as DNA, the CDR3 is TGCGCCAGCGGAAAAAATACAGGGTTGAACACCGGGGAGCTGTTTTTT. Amino acid sequence: CASGKNTGLNTGELFF.

This rearrangement joins TRBV29-1 to TRBJ1-2; weak D call: TRBD1 (5 bases). Trimming took off 3 bases at V and 4 bases at J, with 12 bases between the two ends. The germline CDR1 and CDR2 sequences are SQVTM and ANQGSEA. The length of the CDR3 is 13 residues. CDR3 nucleotide sequence: TGCAGCGTTGACGCTACAGGCCCCTATGGCTACACCTTC. Translated: CSVDATGPYGYTF.

CDR3 sequence reads: CASSSVQGNTGELFF. CDR3 nucleotide sequence: TGTGCCAGCAGCTCAGTGCAGGGGAACACCGGGGAGCTGTTTTTT. V gene TRBV7-2 combines with J gene TRBJ2-2, with a weak D call TRBD1 (5 bases). V was cut by 4 bases and J by 1 base, with 10 bases left in between. Germline values: CDR1 SGHTA, CDR2 FQGNSA. The CDR3 totals 15 residues.

The J gene is TRBJ1-1, the V gene TRBV5-4; D is unclear. CDR1 SGHNT and CDR2 YYREEE come from the germline V gene (reference sequence). The V end lost 3 bases, the J end lost 4 bases, and 16 bases lay between the germline ends. CDR3 length: 15 amino acids. The CDR3, as DNA: TGTGCCAGCAGCTCGGCGACCGGGAGCGGCACTGAAGCTTTCTTT. The encoded protein is CASSSATGSGTEAFF.

V is TRBV9 and J is TRBJ1-5; 10 bases map to TRBD1. Germline V gene sequence: CDR1 SGDLS, CDR2 YYNGEE. The CDR3 covers 16 residues. Trimming took 0 bases from V and 7 from J; bases not matched to a gene: 7. The CDR3: CASSVDGTGVLQPQHF. CDR3 in DNA: TGTGCCAGCAGCGTAGACGGGACAGGGGTATTGCAGCCCCAGCATTTT.

This chain links TRBV9 with TRBJ1-2; D is perhaps TRBD1 (5 bases). Between the trimmed V and J ends, which lost 4 bases and 7 bases, there was a span of 20 bases. Looked up from germline, CDR1 is SGDLS and CDR2 is YYNGEE. The CDR3 has 15 amino acids. Here the CDR3 DNA reads TGTGCCAGCAGCCCGAGACAGAGTACGGGTTCTGGCTACACCTTC. This sequence encodes CASSPRQSTGSGYTF.

The CDR3 DNA is TGTGCCACCAGCAGGAGGGGACTGAACTACGAGCAGTACTTC. It specifies CATSRRGLNYEQYF. The V call is TRBV15, the J call TRBJ2-7, with D tentatively TRBD2 (6 bases). Trimming removed 3 bases at V and 3 bases at J, with 12 bases between. The CDR3 loop spans 14 amino acids. Germline CDR1 and CDR2: LNHNV and YYDKDF (reference sequence).

The chain recombines TRBV27 with TRBJ2-7; possible D gene TRBD1, 6 bases. Trimming removed 1 base from V and 3 bases from J, with 10 bases in between. This CDR3 spans 14 amino acids. The germline V gene has CDR1 MNHEY and CDR2 SMNVEV (reference sequence). CDR3 sequence (DNA): TGTGCCAGCAGTTTATTCAGGGGAGTCTACGAGCAGTACTTC. It translates to CASSLFRGVYEQYF.

The chain links TRBV7-2 to TRBJ2-7, with no clear D. CDR3 length: 12 amino acids. V shed 4 bases and J shed 1 base, with 5 bases lying between them. Looked up from germline, CDR1 is SGHTA and CDR2 is FQGNSA. CDR3 sequence (DNA): TGTGCCAGCAGCTGGGATTCCTACGAGCAGTACTTC. This translates into CASSWDSYEQYF.

The chain uses TRBV4-2 and TRBJ1-2; D call uncertain. V was pared by 4 bases and J by 1 base, with 13 bases between. Per the germline V gene, CDR1 is LGHNA and CDR2 is YNFKEQ. The CDR3 contains 15 residues. The CDR3: CASSPTRQNNYGYTF. The CDR3 nucleotides are TGTGCCAGCAGCCCGACAAGACAAAATAACTATGGCTACACCTTC.

The sample holds a few counts of this clone. The chain has TRBV29-1 and TRBJ2-4; 9 bases are a match to TRBD1. Germline trimming cut 6 bases from V and 0 bases from J; bases unmatched to any gene: 9. Per the germline V gene, CDR1 is SQVTM and CDR2 is ANQGSEA. The CDR3 is made up of 16 amino acids. The CDR3 coding sequence is TGCAGCGTCGCTCCGGGACAGGGACTAGCCAAAAACATTCAGTACTTC. It is translated as CSVAPGQGLAKNIQYF.

The chain has TRBV4-2 and TRBJ1-1; D call uncertain. CDR3 length: 16 amino acids. The V end lost 8 bases, the J end lost 7 bases, and 26 bases lay between the germline ends. Germline-derived CDR1 and CDR2 are LGHNA and YNFKEQ. The CDR3 DNA sequence: TGTGCCAGCTTCCCCGGCCATAGCCAAGCCAATCATGAAGCTTTCTTT. It codes for CASFPGHSQANHEAFF.

The chain uses TRBV7-2 and TRBJ2-1; TRBD1 is a possible D gene (5 bases). V gave up 1 base and J gave up 8 bases, with 12 bases separating them. Germline loops: CDR1 SGHTA, CDR2 FQGNSA. This CDR3 has 14 amino acids. The DNA of the CDR3 is TGTGCCAGCAGCTTAGGGATTAGCAGGGATGAGCAGTTCTTC. Translation gives CASSLGISRDEQFF.

The V and J genes are TRBV4-1 and TRBJ2-5; D not resolved. CDR1 and CDR2 from the germline V gene are MGHRA and YSYEKL. The ends were cut back, 4 bases at V and 5 bases at J, with 8 bases in the middle. This CDR3 comprises 12 residues. The CDR3 DNA reads as TGCGCCAGCAGCCGATTGGGGGAGACCCAGTACTTC. It specifies CASSRLGETQYF.

The gene calls are TRBV5-6 and TRBJ2-7, with 7 bases aligning to TRBD2. Germline CDR1 and CDR2: SGHDT and YYEEEE. Unmatched junction bases numbered 8, after V lost 8 bases and J lost 0 bases. This CDR3 contains 14 residues. DNA of the CDR3: TGTGCCAGTGGTTTTGCGGGGGACTCCTACGAGCAGTACTTC. It codes for CASGFAGDSYEQYF.

V is TRBV20-1 and J is TRBJ2-7; no clear D. The CDR3 is 11 residues long. Trimming removed 3 bases at V and 1 base at J, with 4 bases between. The germline V gene has CDR1 DFQATT and CDR2 SNEGSKA (reference sequence). The CDR3 nucleotides read TGCAGTGCTAGTCCTTCCTACGAGCAGTACTTC. Protein sequence: CSASPSYEQYF.

J is TRBJ1-2 and V is TRBV9, with D possibly matching TRBD1 (5 bases). The CDR3 consists of 16 residues. V was pared by 4 bases and J by 2 bases, with 18 bases between. Germline CDR1 reads SGDLS; CDR2 reads YYNGEE. CDR3 residues: CASSYYRDGSNYGYTF. For the CDR3, the DNA is TGTGCCAGCAGCTATTACCGGGACGGTTCAAACTATGGCTACACCTTC.

V usage is TRBV27 and J usage is TRBJ1-5; the D gene is possibly TRBD1 (5 bases). Germline assignment: CDR1 MNHEY and CDR2 SMNVEV (reference sequence). This CDR3 comprises 18 residues. V gave up 6 bases and J gave up 0 bases, with 21 bases separating them. DNA of the CDR3: TGTGCCAGCAGCCTTAAGGGAGCGGGGGTGAATAGCAATCAGCCCCAGCATTTT. This sequence encodes CASSLKGAGVNSNQPQHF.

The rearrangement joins TRBV25-1 to TRBJ1-6, with D perhaps TRBD1 (6 bases). Germline CDR1 MGHDK, CDR2 SYGVNS. This CDR3 spans 14 amino acids. V lost 7 bases to trimming and J lost 6 bases, with 13 bases between them. CDR3 in amino acids: CASTSGQINSPLHF. CDR3 nucleotides: TGTGCCAGCACTTCAGGACAGATTAATTCACCCCTCCACTTT.

The CDR3 DNA sequence: TGTGCCAGCAGCTTGTTATCAGAAAGCACAGATACGCAGTATTTT. Amino acids: CASSLLSESTDTQYF. The chain recombines TRBV5-6 with TRBJ2-3; D remains unclear. V shed 1 base and J shed 0 bases, with 9 bases lying between them. This CDR3 spans 15 amino acids. CDR1 SGHDT and CDR2 YYEEEE come from the germline V gene.

This clone has more than one count but fewer than ten. The chain is built from TRBV29-1 and TRBJ2-5, with D tentatively TRBD2 (7 bases). From germline, CDR1 is SQVTM and CDR2 ANQGSEA. The CDR3 is 12 residues long. Trimming left V 7 bases short and J 1 base short, with 10 bases between. The chain's CDR3 is CSAGGLQETQYF. The CDR3 DNA sequence: TGCAGCGCCGGGGGGCTCCAAGAGACCCAGTACTTC.

V usage is TRBV4-2 and J usage is TRBJ2-5; possibly TRBD1 for D (5 bases). Germline V gives CDR1 LGHNA, CDR2 YNFKEQ. CDR3 size: 14 residues. Deletions cut 1 base from V and 2 bases from J, with 8 bases between. Here the CDR3 DNA reads TGTGCCAGCAGCCAAGCTGGGGCGCAAGAGACCCAGTACTTC. This sequence encodes CASSQAGAQETQYF.

This clone was detected a few times. The gene calls are TRBV29-1 and TRBJ2-1; 9 bases line up with TRBD2. The V gene end was trimmed by 8 bases and the J gene end by 1 base; junction bases not matched to a gene: 9. Germline CDR1 is SQVTM and CDR2 is ANQGSEA. CDR3 size: 15 residues. The chain's CDR3 is CSISGGSGSYNEQFF. Written as DNA, the CDR3 is TGCAGCATAAGCGGGGGGAGTGGGTCCTACAATGAGCAGTTCTTC.

The chain uses TRBV29-1 and TRBJ1-1; D is unclear. The length of the CDR3 is 14 residues. The V end lost 7 bases, the J end lost 4 bases, and 19 bases lay between the germline ends. CDR1 is SQVTM, CDR2 ANQGSEA, per germline. CDR3 loop: CSAPMAELSTEAFF. In DNA, the CDR3 is TGCAGCGCCCCGATGGCGGAGTTGAGCACTGAAGCTTTCTTT. Supplemented by reference TRBV29-1 and TRBJ1-1, the full variable domain reads SAVISQKPSRDICQRGTSLTIQCQVDSQVTMMFWYRQQPGQSLTLIATANQGSEATYESGFVIDKFPISRPNLTFSTLTVSNMSPEDSSIYLCSAPMAELSTEAFFGQGTRLTVV.

The chain joins TRBV10-3 to TRBJ2-3, with D possibly matching TRBD1 (5 bases). V lost 10 bases and J lost 10, with 24 bases in between. The CDR3 covers 14 residues. Germline CDR1 is ENHRY and CDR2 is SYGVKD. The CDR3 nucleotides are TGTGCCACCCGACAGCCTTCATTTCCTCTTGCGCAGTATTTT. As protein: CATRQPSFPLAQYF.